The source of this TCR beta chain is a study of CD8+ T cells in alopecia areata. Study-level findings and limits: When scalp samples are sequenced, resident alphabeta T cells of normal skin are also captured. Affected scalp, especially in alopecia totalis/universalis, had a higher clonality than normal scalp did. Sharing of TCR sequences between patients (possibly for HLA-related reasons) was less clear than in mice.

With respect to this clone: Its specificity is not known.

Reverse transcription of extracted RNA yielded cDNA, which provided the sequencing template. Libraries were prepared by immunoSEQ multiplex PCR; TCRdb keeps only in-frame clonotypes and omits some of them. This sample has 150,000 or so clones, with around 57% found just once. The CDR3 spans 15 residues. The J segment lost 6 bases and the V segment lost 1 base, leaving 4 bases of the junction unmatched. CDR1 and CDR2 (germline): SGDLS, YYNGEE. This TCR came from a human donor in good health. The sample was CD4+ T cells sorted from blood. The chain combines TRBV9 with TRBJ2-1, with 10 bases fitting TRBD2. The CDR3: CASSVQEREGNEQFF. The CDR3 coding sequence is TGTGCCAGCAGCGTACAGGAGCGGGAGGGCAATGAGCAGTTCTTC.